The clone carrying this T cell receptor beta chain was observed a handful of times. Its antigen is not identified. This specimen comes from a study of beta chain features in type 1 diabetes. Whole-study results and caveats: Moderate but significant shortening of TCRB CDR3s was recorded in all four CD4+ subsets from Type 1 diabetes patients.

Every bit of the isolated RNA underwent reverse transcription, so sequencing read expressed TCRB transcripts. TCRdb keeps only in-frame clones here, not all; method: immunoSEQ multiplex PCR. In the table there are 630,000 or so clones, around an eighth of which are singletons. Sequenced input: naive CD4+ T cells from blood. The source is a man younger than 35 with type 1 diabetes.

CDR3 sequence: CASSPTYRGAGETQYF. DNA for the CDR3: TGCGCCAGCAGCCCGACTTACAGGGGAGCGGGGGAGACCCAGTACTTC. The rearrangement uses TRBV5-1 and TRBJ2-5; the D gene could be TRBD1 or TRBD2 (7 bases each). Germline assignment: CDR1 SGHRS and CDR2 YFSETQ. Trimming cost V 4 bases and J 5 bases, with 21 bases left between them. There are 16 residues in the CDR3.